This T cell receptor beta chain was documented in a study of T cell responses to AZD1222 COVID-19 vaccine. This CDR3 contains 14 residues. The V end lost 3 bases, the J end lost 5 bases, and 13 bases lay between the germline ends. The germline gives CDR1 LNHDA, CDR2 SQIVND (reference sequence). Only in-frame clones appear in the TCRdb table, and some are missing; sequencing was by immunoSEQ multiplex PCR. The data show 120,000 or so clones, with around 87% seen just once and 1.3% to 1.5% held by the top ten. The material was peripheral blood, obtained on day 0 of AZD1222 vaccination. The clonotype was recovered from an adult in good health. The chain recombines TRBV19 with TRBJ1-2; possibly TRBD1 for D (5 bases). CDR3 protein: CASSMAGTAYGYTF. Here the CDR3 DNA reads TGTGCCAGTAGTATGGCGGGGACGGCTTATGGCTACACCTTC.